This T cell receptor (beta chain) is drawn from a study of blood T cell repertoires in COVID-19. Overall study: PBMCs, B-cell-depleted T cells, or T cells provided the cDNA or gDNA that made up the material.

Germline-derived CDR1 and CDR2 are SGHTA and FQGNSA. The CDR3 consists of 16 residues. Trimming removed 0 bases from V and 3 bases from J, with 14 bases in between. TCRdb keeps only in-frame clones here, not all; method: immunoSEQ multiplex PCR. The table lists about 380,000 clones, 80% to 90% of them singletons. In terms of age and location, participants ranged from about 18 to 95 years and lived in about two dozen US areas. The sequence derives from a man in his thirties or forties who had recovered from COVID-19. Sequencing was carried out using PBMCs or T cells enriched from blood (not recorded which). The genes are TRBV7-2 and TRBJ1-2; D is perhaps TRBD1 (5 bases). The CDR3 nucleotides are TGTGCCAGCAGCTTAGCGGGGGGGAGGGTGGACTATGGCTACACCTTC. Protein sequence: CASSLAGGRVDYGYTF.